This TCR beta chain came from a study of monozygotic twins with inflammatory bowel disease. In germline, CDR1 is SGHVS, CDR2 FNYEAQ. CDR3 length equals 16 residues. The UMIs contained a 6-nucleotide sample barcode. They were added by template switching during cDNA synthesis. Two nested PCRs, run for around 15 and 9 cycles, were applied to TCRalpha and TCRbeta cDNA. No DNA is given; TCRdb re-called the 5' RACE reads and lists each CDR3 protein once. The listing contains 350,000 to 400,000 distinct CDR3 sequences. About this clonotype: Its antigen is currently unknown.

Study findings and constraints: Whereas healthy co-twins had higher TCRbeta diversity (inverse Simpson), IBD patients had lower diversity.

The sequenced sample was blood. The rearrangement joins TRBV7-6 to TRBJ2-3; absent DNA, TCRdb's TRBD1 call cannot be checked. The receptor was derived from a human donor with ulcerative colitis or Crohn's disease, or a healthy co-twin of an affected twin (not recorded which). The CDR3 loop is CASSLVRGISTDTQYF.